The next 9 T cell receptor beta chains were all read from a single sample in a study of T-cell reconstitution after alpha-beta-depleted transplantation in children. This sample's TCRbeta library carried unique molecular identifier barcodes. TCRdb fed the PCR reads into MiXCR, producing one record per CDR3 protein. Of 500,000 to 600,000 distinct CDR3 sequences in the sample, around 20% were seen once. Here the sequenced sample was PBMCs from the stem cell graft donor, taken from the stem cell graft. The receptors were sampled from a human donor who donated a stem cell graft to a child with acute lymphoblastic leukemia.

The chain couples TRBV6-1 to TRBJ2-5, with 11 bases identical to TRBD2. The CDR3 runs 18 residues. V was clipped by 6 bases and J by 4 bases; unmatched bases: 16. The V gene's germline CDR1 is MNHNS and CDR2 SASEGT. Here the CDR3 reads CASSTLGVAGGRRETQYF. DNA of the CDR3: TGTGCCAGCAGCACCCTTGGGGTAGCGGGAGGGAGGAGAGAGACCCAGTACTTC.

The V call is TRBV27, the J call TRBJ2-7, with D possibly matching TRBD2 (6 bases). Per the germline V gene, CDR1 is MNHEY and CDR2 is SMNVEV (reference sequence). With 3 bases removed from V and 5 bases from J, the gap between germline ends came to 14 bases. The CDR3 runs 14 residues. The CDR3 region has the DNA TGTGCCAGCAGTTTGGAGGGGTCCCTCCACGAGCAGTACTTC. As protein: CASSLEGSLHEQYF.

A few counts support this clonotype. V usage is TRBV6-2 or TRBV6-3 and J usage is TRBJ1-2; possibly TRBD1 for D (5 bases). CDR3 size: 16 residues. V lost 0 bases and J 2 bases, leaving 13 bases between the germline ends. Germline assignment: CDR1 MNHEY and CDR2 SVGEGT. The chain's CDR3 is CASSYSTWGRNYGYTF. In DNA form, the CDR3 reads TGTGCCAGCAGTTACTCGACCTGGGGACGAAACTATGGCTACACCTTC.

The rearrangement links TRBV29-1 to TRBJ1-1; maybe TRBD1 (6 bases). V was clipped by 4 bases and J by 7 bases, with 13 bases between them. Germline CDR1 SQVTM, CDR2 ANQGSEA. There are 12 residues in the CDR3. The CDR3 region is CSVAEGGGEAFF. The CDR3 nucleotides read TGCAGCGTTGCCGAGGGAGGGGGTGAAGCTTTCTTT. Together with reference TRBV29-1 and TRBJ1-1, the CDR3 gives the full variable domain: SAVISQKPSRDICQRGTSLTIQCQVDSQVTMMFWYRQQPGQSLTLIATANQGSEATYESGFVIDKFPISRPNLTFSTLTVSNMSPEDSSIYLCSVAEGGGEAFFGQGTRLTVV.

This chain links TRBV19 with TRBJ1-5; 10 bases fit TRBD1. Germline loops: CDR1 LNHDA, CDR2 SQIVND (reference sequence). The CDR3 loop spans 18 amino acids. With V trimmed by 6 bases and J by 5 bases, 16 bases remained unmatched. The CDR3 is CASRYPGQGKVEDQPQHF. CDR3 in DNA: TGTGCCAGTAGGTACCCGGGACAGGGGAAAGTTGAGGATCAGCCCCAGCATTTT.

CDR3 sequence (DNA): TGTGCCAGTCGTCCCTATGAGCGCTATGGCTACACCTTC. It yields the protein CASRPYERYGYTF. The rearrangement joins TRBV19 to TRBJ1-2; D is unresolved. There are 13 residues in the CDR3. V gave up 8 bases and J gave up 4 bases, with 14 bases separating them. Germline values: CDR1 LNHDA, CDR2 SQIVND (reference sequence).

The CDR3 here is CSAPQDLTDTQYF. CDR3 bases: TGCAGTGCCCCCCAGGACCTCACGGATACGCAGTATTTT. V usage is TRBV20-1 and J usage is TRBJ2-3, with D hard to call. The ends were cut back, 6 bases at V and 6 bases at J, with 16 bases in the middle. The CDR3 extends over 13 amino acids. Germline CDR1 is DFQATT and CDR2 is SNEGSKA (reference sequence).

The rearrangement joins TRBV27 to TRBJ1-1, with D unresolved. Germline V CDR1 and CDR2: MNHEY, SMNVEV (reference sequence). Trimming removed 2 bases at V and 4 bases at J, with 14 bases between. This CDR3 is 15 amino acids long. CDR3 nucleotide sequence: TGTGCCAGCAGTTTAGGCGTGGGTGGAAGCACTGAAGCTTTCTTT. It is translated as CASSLGVGGSTEAFF.

The CDR3 DNA is TGTGCCACCAGTGAATTCAAGCGGAGCACCGGGGAGCTGTTTTTT. It yields the protein CATSEFKRSTGELFF. The rearrangement joins TRBV24-1 to TRBJ2-2; possibly TRBD2 for D (5 bases). V dropped 4 bases and J dropped 4 bases, with 12 bases sitting between them. The CDR3 contains 15 residues. CDR1 is KGHDR and CDR2 is SFDVKD in the germline V gene.